A single sample gave rise to the 4 T cell receptor beta chains below, sequenced in a study of identical twins. TCRdb itself ran the 5' RACE reads through MiXCR, one entry per CDR3 protein. The table lists more than 600,000 distinct CDR3 sequences, roughly 18% of them singletons, with roughly 13% in the top ten. The same sample was also used in a study of T cells expressing NK-cell markers.

The sample comprised PBMCs. All receptors derive from a woman between 18 and 29 years old in good health.

This clonotype was detected only a few times. J is TRBJ2-2 and V is TRBV15, with TRBD2 matching 7 bases. The CDR3 extends over 16 amino acids. Germline-derived CDR1 and CDR2 are LNHNV and YYDKDF (reference sequence). The ends lost 5 bases at V and 1 base at J; junction bases unmatched: 7. CDR3 sequence (DNA): TGTGCCACCAGCTTTCCAAGGGAGGGGAACACCGGGGAGCTGTTTTTT. Amino acid sequence: CATSFPREGNTGELFF.

A few counts support this clonotype. V is TRBV6-5 and J is TRBJ2-1; D remains ambiguous. V lost 5 bases and J lost 2, with 16 bases in between. The V gene's germline CDR1 is MNHEY and CDR2 SVGAGI. The CDR3 consists of 16 residues. CDR3 residues: CASSLRWDQPYNEQFF. CDR3 sequence (DNA): TGTGCCAGCAGTCTACGTTGGGATCAGCCCTACAATGAGCAGTTCTTC.

The chain employs TRBV10-2 and TRBJ2-3; D not certain. The V gene lost 3 bases and the J gene lost 3 bases, with 13 bases spanning the gap. The germline V gene has CDR1 WSHSY and CDR2 SAAADI. The CDR3 runs to 15 residues. The CDR3 here is CASSEVLVGTDTQYF. CDR3 DNA: TGCGCCAGCAGTGAAGTATTAGTGGGGACAGATACGCAGTATTTT.

The chain combines TRBV12-5 with TRBJ2-3; the D gene is possibly TRBD1 (5 bases). The V end was cut by 0 bases, the J end by 2 bases, with 12 bases between. This CDR3 is 16 amino acids long. Per germline, CDR1 LGHNT and CDR2 FRNRAP. The DNA of the CDR3 is TGTGCTAGTGGTTTGGTAGCCAGGGCACCCACAGATACGCAGTATTTT. Protein sequence: CASGLVARAPTDTQYF.